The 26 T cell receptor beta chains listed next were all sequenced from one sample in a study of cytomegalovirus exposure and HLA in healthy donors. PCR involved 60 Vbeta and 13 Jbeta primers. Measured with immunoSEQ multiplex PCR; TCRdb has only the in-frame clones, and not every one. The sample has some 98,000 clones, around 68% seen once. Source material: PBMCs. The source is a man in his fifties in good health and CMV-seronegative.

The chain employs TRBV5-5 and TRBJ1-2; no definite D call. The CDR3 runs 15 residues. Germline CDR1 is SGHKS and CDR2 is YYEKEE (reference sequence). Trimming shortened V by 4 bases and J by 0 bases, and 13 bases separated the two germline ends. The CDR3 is CASSALLLTNYGYTF. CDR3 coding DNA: TGTGCCAGCAGCGCACTTCTGCTCACTAACTATGGCTACACCTTC.

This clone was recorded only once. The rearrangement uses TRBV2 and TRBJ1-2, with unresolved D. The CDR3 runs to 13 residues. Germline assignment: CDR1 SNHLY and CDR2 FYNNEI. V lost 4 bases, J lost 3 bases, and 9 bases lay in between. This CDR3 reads CASSVERDYGYTF. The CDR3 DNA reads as TGTGCCAGCAGTGTTGAGCGGGACTATGGCTACACCTTC.

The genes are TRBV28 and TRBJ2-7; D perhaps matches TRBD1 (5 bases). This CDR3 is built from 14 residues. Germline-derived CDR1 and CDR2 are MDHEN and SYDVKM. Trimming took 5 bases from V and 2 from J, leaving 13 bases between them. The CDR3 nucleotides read TGTGCCAGCAGTCTAGGACAAATACCCTACGAGCAGTACTTC. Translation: CASSLGQIPYEQYF. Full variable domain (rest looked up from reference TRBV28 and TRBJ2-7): DVKVTQSSRYLVKRTGEKVFLECVQDMDHENMFWYRQDPGLGLRLIYFSYDVKMKEKGDIPEGYSVSREKKERFSLILESASTNQTSMYLCASSLGQIPYEQYFGPGTRLTVT.

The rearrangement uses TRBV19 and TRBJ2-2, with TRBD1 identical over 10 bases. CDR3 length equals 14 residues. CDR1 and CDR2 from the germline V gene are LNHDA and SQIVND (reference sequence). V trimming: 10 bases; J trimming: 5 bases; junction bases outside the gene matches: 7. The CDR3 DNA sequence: TGTGCCACTAGGACAGGGGGGGGAACCGGGGAGCTGTTTTTT. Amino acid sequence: CATRTGGGTGELFF. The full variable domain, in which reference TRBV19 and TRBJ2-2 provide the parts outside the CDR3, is DGGITQSPKYLFRKEGQNVTLSCEQNLNHDAMYWYRQDPGQGLRLIYYSQIVNDFQKGDIAEGYSVSREKKESFPLTVTSAQKNPTAFYLCATRTGGGTGELFFGEGSRLTVL.

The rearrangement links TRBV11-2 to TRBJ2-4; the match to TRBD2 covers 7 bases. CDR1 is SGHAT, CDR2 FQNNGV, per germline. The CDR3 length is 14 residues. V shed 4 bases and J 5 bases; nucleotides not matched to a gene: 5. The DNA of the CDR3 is TGTGCCAGCAGCTCGGGGGGTTGGGAAAACATTCAGTACTTC. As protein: CASSSGGWENIQYF.

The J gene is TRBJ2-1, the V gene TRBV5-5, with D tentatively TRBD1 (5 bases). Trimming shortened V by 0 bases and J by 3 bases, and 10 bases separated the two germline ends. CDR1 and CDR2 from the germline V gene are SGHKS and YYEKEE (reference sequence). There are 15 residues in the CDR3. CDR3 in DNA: TGTGCCAGCAGCTTGGCAGGGTCTGGCTACAATGAGCAGTTCTTC. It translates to CASSLAGSGYNEQFF.

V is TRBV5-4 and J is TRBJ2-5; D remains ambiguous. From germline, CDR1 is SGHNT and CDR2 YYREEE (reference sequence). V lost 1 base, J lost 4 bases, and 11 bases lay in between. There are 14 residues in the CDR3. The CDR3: CASSLSSAIETQYF. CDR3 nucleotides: TGTGCCAGCAGCTTGTCTTCAGCGATAGAGACCCAGTACTTC. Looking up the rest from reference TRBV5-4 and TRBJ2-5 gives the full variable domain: ETGVTQSPTHLIKTRGQQVTLRCSSQSGHNTVSWYQQALGQGPQFIFQYYREEENGRGNFPPRFSGLQFPNYSSELNVNALELDDSALYLCASSLSSAIETQYFGPGTRLLVL.

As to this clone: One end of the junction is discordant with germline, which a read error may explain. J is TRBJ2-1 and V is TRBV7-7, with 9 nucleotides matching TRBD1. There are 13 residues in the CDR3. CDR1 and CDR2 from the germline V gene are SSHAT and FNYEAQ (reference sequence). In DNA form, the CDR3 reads TGTGCTAGCAGTCCGGACAGGGGCAATGAGCAGTTCTTC. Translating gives CASSPDRGNEQFF.

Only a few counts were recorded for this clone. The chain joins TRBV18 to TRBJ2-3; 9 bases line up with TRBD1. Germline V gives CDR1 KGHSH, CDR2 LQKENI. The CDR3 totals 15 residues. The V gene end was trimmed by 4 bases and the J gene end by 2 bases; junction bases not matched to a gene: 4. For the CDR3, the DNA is TGTGCCAGCTCACTGGGGACAGGGCCCACAGATACGCAGTATTTT. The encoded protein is CASSLGTGPTDTQYF.

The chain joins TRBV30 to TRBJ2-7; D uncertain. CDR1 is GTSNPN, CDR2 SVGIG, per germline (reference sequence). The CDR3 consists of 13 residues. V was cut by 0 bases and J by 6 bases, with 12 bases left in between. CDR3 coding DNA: TGTGCCTGGAGTGTAAGCGCGGTAGTCGAGCAGTACTTC. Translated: CAWSVSAVVEQYF.

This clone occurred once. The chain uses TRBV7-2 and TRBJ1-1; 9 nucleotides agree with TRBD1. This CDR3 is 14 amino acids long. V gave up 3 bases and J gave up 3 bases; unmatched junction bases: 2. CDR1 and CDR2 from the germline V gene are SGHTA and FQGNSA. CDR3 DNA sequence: TGTGCCAGCAGCTTGTGGACAGGGGACACTGAAGCTTTCTTT. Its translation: CASSLWTGDTEAFF.

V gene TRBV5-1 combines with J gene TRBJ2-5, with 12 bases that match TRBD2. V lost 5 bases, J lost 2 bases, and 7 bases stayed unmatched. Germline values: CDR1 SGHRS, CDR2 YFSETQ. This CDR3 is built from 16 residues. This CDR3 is CASSLLAGGGQETQYF. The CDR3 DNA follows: TGCGCCAGCAGTTTACTAGCGGGAGGTGGGCAAGAGACCCAGTACTTC.

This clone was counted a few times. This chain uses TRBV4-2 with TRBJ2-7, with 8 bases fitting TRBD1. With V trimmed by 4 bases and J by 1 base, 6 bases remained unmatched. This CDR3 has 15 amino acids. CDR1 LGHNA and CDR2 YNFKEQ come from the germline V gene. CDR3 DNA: TGTGCCAGCAGCCCGCAGAGGACAGGGTCCTACGAGCAGTACTTC. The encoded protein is CASSPQRTGSYEQYF.

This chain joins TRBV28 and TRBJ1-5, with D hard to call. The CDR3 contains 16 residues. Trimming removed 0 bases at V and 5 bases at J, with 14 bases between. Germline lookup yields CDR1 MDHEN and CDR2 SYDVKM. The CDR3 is CASSLWLVAGDQPQHF. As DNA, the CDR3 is TGTGCCAGCAGTTTATGGCTGGTTGCGGGAGATCAGCCCCAGCATTTT. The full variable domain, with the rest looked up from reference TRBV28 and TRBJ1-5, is DVKVTQSSRYLVKRTGEKVFLECVQDMDHENMFWYRQDPGLGLRLIYFSYDVKMKEKGDIPEGYSVSREKKERFSLILESASTNQTSMYLCASSLWLVAGDQPQHFGDGTRLSIL.

DNA of the CDR3: TGTGCCTGGAGTGCGGGAGCGGGACCCTCCTACGAGCAGTACTTC. Amino acid sequence: CAWSAGAGPSYEQYF. V gene TRBV30 combines with J gene TRBJ2-7, with 7 bases matching TRBD2. This CDR3 is built from 15 residues. The germline gives CDR1 GTSNPN, CDR2 SVGIG (reference sequence). V lost 1 base to trimming and J lost 0 bases; unmatched junction nucleotides: 6.

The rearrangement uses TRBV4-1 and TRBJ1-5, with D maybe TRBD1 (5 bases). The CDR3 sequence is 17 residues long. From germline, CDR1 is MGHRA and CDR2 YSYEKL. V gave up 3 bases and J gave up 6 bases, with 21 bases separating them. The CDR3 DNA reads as TGCGCCAGCAGCCACATAAGATCTGTGGACATTAGTCAGCCCCAGCATTTT. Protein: CASSHIRSVDISQPQHF.

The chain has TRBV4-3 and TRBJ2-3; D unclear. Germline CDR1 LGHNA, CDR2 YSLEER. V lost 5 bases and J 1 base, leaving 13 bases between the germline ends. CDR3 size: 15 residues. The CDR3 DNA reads TGCGCCAGCAGCGGCTATGACACGGGCACAGATACGCAGTATTTT. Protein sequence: CASSGYDTGTDTQYF.

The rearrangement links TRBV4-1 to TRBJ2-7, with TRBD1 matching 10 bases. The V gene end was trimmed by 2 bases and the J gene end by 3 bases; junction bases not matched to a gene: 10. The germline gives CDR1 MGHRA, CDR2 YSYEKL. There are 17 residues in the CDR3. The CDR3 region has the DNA TGCGCCAGCAGCCAATACACTATGGGACAGGGGTTCTACGAGCAGTACTTC. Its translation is CASSQYTMGQGFYEQYF.

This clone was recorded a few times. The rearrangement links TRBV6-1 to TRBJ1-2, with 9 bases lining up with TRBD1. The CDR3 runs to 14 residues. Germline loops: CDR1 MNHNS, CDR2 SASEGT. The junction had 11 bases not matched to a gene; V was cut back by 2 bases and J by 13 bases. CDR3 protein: CASSEHRGLPRPTF. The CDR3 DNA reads TGTGCCAGCAGTGAACACAGGGGGCTCCCCCGACCCACCTTC.

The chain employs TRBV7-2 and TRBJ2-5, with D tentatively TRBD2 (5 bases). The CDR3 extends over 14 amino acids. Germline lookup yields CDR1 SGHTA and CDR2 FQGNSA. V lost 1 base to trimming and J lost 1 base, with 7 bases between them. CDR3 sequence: CASSLVRAQETQYF. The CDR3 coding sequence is TGTGCCAGCAGCTTAGTGAGGGCCCAAGAGACCCAGTACTTC.

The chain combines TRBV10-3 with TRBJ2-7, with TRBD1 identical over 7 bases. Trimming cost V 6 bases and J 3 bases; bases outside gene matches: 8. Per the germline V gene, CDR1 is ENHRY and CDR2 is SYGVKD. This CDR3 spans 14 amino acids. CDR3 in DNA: TGTGCCATCAGGGACGGACAGGACCTCTACGAGCAGTACTTC. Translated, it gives CAIRDGQDLYEQYF.

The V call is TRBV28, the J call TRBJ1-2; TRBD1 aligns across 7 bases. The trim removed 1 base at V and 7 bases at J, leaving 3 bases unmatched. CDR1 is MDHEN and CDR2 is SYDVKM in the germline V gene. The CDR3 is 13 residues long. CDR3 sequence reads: CASSLSRGVGYTF. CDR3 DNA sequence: TGTGCCAGCAGTTTATCCAGGGGGGTTGGCTACACCTTC.

CDR3 nucleotides: TGCGCCAGCAGCCAACAGGGACAGGGGGCTTTGGATTCACCCCTCCACTTT. Protein sequence: CASSQQGQGALDSPLHF. The chain carries TRBV4-3 and TRBJ1-6, with 12 bases identical to TRBD1. The CDR3 sequence is 17 residues long. J lost 8 bases, V lost 2 bases, and 7 bases had no gene match. Germline CDR1 reads LGHNA; CDR2 reads YSLEER.

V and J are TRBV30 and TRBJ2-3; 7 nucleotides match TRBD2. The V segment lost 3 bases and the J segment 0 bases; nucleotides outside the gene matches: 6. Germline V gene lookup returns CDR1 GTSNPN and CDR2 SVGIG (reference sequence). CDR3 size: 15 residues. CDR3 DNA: TGTGCCTGGAGCTTAGGTAGCGGGAGCACAGATACGCAGTATTTT. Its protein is CAWSLGSGSTDTQYF.

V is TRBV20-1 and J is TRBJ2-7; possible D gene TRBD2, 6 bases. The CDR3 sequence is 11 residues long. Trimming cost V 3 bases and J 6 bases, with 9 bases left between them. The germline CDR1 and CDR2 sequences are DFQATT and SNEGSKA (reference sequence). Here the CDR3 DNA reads TGCAGTGCTAGTTTGGGGGGCGAGCAGTACTTC. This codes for CSASLGGEQYF.

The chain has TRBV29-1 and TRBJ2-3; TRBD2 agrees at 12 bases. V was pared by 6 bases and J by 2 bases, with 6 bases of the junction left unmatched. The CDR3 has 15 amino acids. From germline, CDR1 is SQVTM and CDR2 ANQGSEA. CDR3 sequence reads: CSVRLAGANTDTQYF. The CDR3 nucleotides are TGCAGCGTCAGACTAGCGGGAGCCAACACAGATACGCAGTATTTT.